These 9 T cell receptor beta chains originate from one sample sequenced in a study of cytomegalovirus exposure and HLA in healthy donors. 13 Jbeta primers and 60 Vbeta primers were used for the PCR. Measured with immunoSEQ multiplex PCR; TCRdb has only the in-frame clones, and not every one. Of approximately 150,000 clones in the sample, roughly 80% are singletons; the top ten hold over 2%. The sample was PBMCs. The receptors here all came from a male donor in good health and CMV-seronegative.

The chain combines TRBV7-9 with TRBJ1-4, with 9 bases aligning to TRBD1. Trimming at V came to 6 bases and at J to 0 bases, leaving 8 bases not matched to a gene. Germline V gene lookup returns CDR1 SEHNR and CDR2 FQNEAQ (reference sequence). The CDR3 spans 17 residues. Here the CDR3 reads CASRDGTGYTTNEKLFF. DNA of the CDR3: TGTGCCAGCAGGGACGGGACAGGGTATACAACTAATGAAAAACTGTTTTTT.

This clone has a handful of counts. The chain links TRBV6-1 to TRBJ2-7; D gene ambiguous. The ends were cut back, 6 bases at V and 0 bases at J, with 9 bases in the middle. The CDR3 length is 13 residues. The V gene's germline CDR1 is MNHNS and CDR2 SASEGT. The CDR3 DNA follows: TGTGCCAGCAGACCGACATACTCCTACGAGCAGTACTTC. This encodes CASRPTYSYEQYF.

V and J are TRBV7-6 and TRBJ1-1; perhaps TRBD1 as D (6 bases). Trimming took 2 bases from V and 3 from J, leaving 13 bases between them. The V gene's germline CDR1 is SGHVS and CDR2 FNYEAQ. The CDR3 spans 15 residues. The CDR3: CASSLPDRLDTEAFF. The CDR3 bases are TGTGCCAGCAGCTTACCCGACAGGTTGGACACTGAAGCTTTCTTT.

Remarks on this clone: Germline and junction disagree at one end, which may indicate a read error. V and J are TRBV18 and TRBJ1-2; D unclear. The CDR3 sequence is 12 residues long. The germline V gene encodes CDR1 KGHSH and CDR2 LQKENI. The CDR3 loop reads CAGSPSSGGYTF. Written as DNA, the CDR3 is TGTGCCGGCTCACCATCAAGCGGAGGCTACACCTTC.

The chain has TRBV15 and TRBJ2-7; 7 positions agree with TRBD1. The length of the CDR3 is 14 residues. Germline V gene lookup returns CDR1 LNHNV and CDR2 YYDKDF (reference sequence). V shed 1 base, J shed 6 bases, and the junction held 6 bases outside the gene matches. The CDR3 DNA reads TGTGCCACCAGCAGAGGAAAGGGGGCTGGCGAGCAGTACTTC. Amino acids: CATSRGKGAGEQYF.

The chain combines TRBV10-3 with TRBJ2-1, with D maybe TRBD2 (7 bases). The CDR3 consists of 16 residues. Between the trimmed V and J ends, which lost 4 bases and 10 bases, there was a span of 23 bases. Germline V lookup: CDR1 ENHRY, CDR2 SYGVKD. The CDR3 spells CAISVVTGPGGSEQFF. The CDR3 DNA is TGTGCCATCAGTGTGGTTACAGGGCCGGGGGGTTCCGAGCAGTTCTTC.

The J gene is TRBJ2-7, the V gene TRBV5-4; 8 bases line up with TRBD1. CDR1 SGHNT and CDR2 YYREEE come from the germline V gene (reference sequence). V shed 4 bases, J shed 5 bases, and the junction held 11 bases outside the gene matches. The CDR3 extends over 15 amino acids. For the CDR3, the DNA is TGTGCCAGCAGCGCCCCCGGACAGGGTTTCAACGAGCAGTACTTC. Translated: CASSAPGQGFNEQYF.

The chain couples TRBV4-1 to TRBJ1-4; D is perhaps TRBD1 (6 bases). V shed 0 bases and J shed 8 bases, with 13 bases lying between them. CDR1 is MGHRA and CDR2 is YSYEKL in the germline V gene. This CDR3 is built from 15 residues. The CDR3 DNA reads TGCGCCAGCAGCCAAGAGGGTAGGGGGTCGGAAAAACTGTTTTTT. This sequence encodes CASSQEGRGSEKLFF.

The chain links TRBV10-3 to TRBJ1-2, with D tentatively TRBD1 (5 bases). With 2 bases removed from V and 5 bases from J, the gap between germline ends came to 12 bases. Germline CDR1 reads ENHRY; CDR2 reads SYGVKD. This CDR3 contains 14 residues. CDR3 residues: CAISEGVGEYGYTF. Written as DNA, the CDR3 is TGTGCCATCAGTGAGGGGGTAGGGGAATATGGCTACACCTTC.